This passage covers 19 T cell receptor beta chains from one sample sequenced in a study of T cells in Graves' hyperthyroidism and ophthalmopathy. The source material, RNA transcripts, was used to amplify TCR beta CDR3 regions. RT-PCR in the first round (using the HTBI primer set) targeted the TCR CDR3. TCRdb re-called the multiplex PCR reads through MiXCR, storing one row per CDR3 protein. The sample consists of 300,000 to 450,000 distinct CDR3 sequences, more than 20% of them appearing once. Sequencing used blood. Receptors originate from a middle-aged man with Graves' hyperthyroidism.

Concerning this clonotype: The junction shows a germline mismatch at one end, possibly a read error. The rearrangement uses TRBV10-3 and TRBJ1-4; possibly TRBD1 for D (6 bases). This CDR3 spans 14 amino acids. CDR1 and CDR2 from the germline V gene are ENHRY and SYGVKD. CDR3 sequence (DNA): TGTCCCATCAGTCAACAGGGAGCTAATGAAAAACTGTTTTTT. It yields the protein CPISQQGANEKLFF.

The rearrangement uses TRBV10-3 and TRBJ2-7; possible D gene TRBD2, 6 bases. Germline values: CDR1 ENHRY, CDR2 SYGVKD. The length of the CDR3 is 16 residues. V was pared by 3 bases and J by 2 bases, with 17 bases between. CDR3 bases: TGTGCCATCAGTGATAGGAGGGGCGGTCGGACCTACGAGCAGTACTTC. Translating gives CAISDRRGGRTYEQYF.

This chain joins TRBV19 and TRBJ1-2; TRBD1 matches at 9 bases. V lost 4 bases to trimming and J lost 5 bases; unmatched junction nucleotides: 8. CDR1 and CDR2 from the germline V gene are LNHDA and SQIVND (reference sequence). The CDR3 spans 15 residues. The chain's CDR3 is CASSNSGTGKYGYTF. CDR3 nucleotides: TGTGCCAGTAGTAACTCCGGGACAGGGAAGTATGGCTACACCTTC.

V gene TRBV18 combines with J gene TRBJ1-1; the match to TRBD1 covers 9 bases. V trimming: 1 base; J trimming: 6 bases; junction bases outside the gene matches: 6. Germline V CDR1 and CDR2: KGHSH, LQKENI. The CDR3 spans 15 residues. The CDR3 bases are TGTGCCAGCTCACCACTCCGACAGGGGGTAGCTGAAGCTTTCTTT. Translating gives CASSPLRQGVAEAFF.

The chain combines TRBV30 with TRBJ1-2; D perhaps matches TRBD1 (5 bases). The CDR3 sequence is 11 residues long. V was pared by 3 bases and J by 6 bases, with 8 bases between. CDR1 and CDR2 from the germline V gene are GTSNPN and SVGIG (reference sequence). This CDR3 reads CAWRGVNGYTF. CDR3 bases: TGTGCCTGGAGGGGGGTGAATGGCTACACCTTC.

This clonotype appeared once. The J gene is TRBJ2-3, the V gene TRBV6-1, with TRBD2 matching over 9 bases. V gave up 6 bases and J gave up 3 bases; unmatched junction bases: 10. In germline, CDR1 is MNHNS, CDR2 SASEGT. The CDR3 is made up of 16 amino acids. CDR3 loop: CASRPLASGMTDTQYF. The DNA for the CDR3 is TGTGCCAGCAGGCCTCTCGCTAGCGGGATGACAGATACGCAGTATTTT.

This clonotype was counted only a few times. In DNA form, the CDR3 reads TGTGCCTGGAGTGGGGGGACCGGACGCTACGAGCAGTACTTC. Translating it yields CAWSGGTGRYEQYF. The chain couples TRBV30 to TRBJ2-7; the D call may be TRBD1 or TRBD2 (5 bases each). Trimming cost V 1 base and J 3 bases, with 13 bases left between them. This CDR3 comprises 14 residues. Germline V CDR1 and CDR2: GTSNPN, SVGIG (reference sequence). The variable domain in full, with the rest retrieved from reference TRBV30 and TRBJ2-7, is SQTIHQWPATLVQPVGSPLSLECTVEGTSNPNLYWYRQAAGRGLQLLFYSVGIGQISSEVPQNLSASRPQDRQFILSSKKLLLSDSGFYLCAWSGGTGRYEQYFGPGTRLTVT.

The J gene is TRBJ2-5, the V gene TRBV29-1; D is undetermined. V lost 4 bases and J 5 bases, leaving 11 bases between the germline ends. The CDR3 spans 12 residues. Germline-derived CDR1 and CDR2 are SQVTM and ANQGSEA. CDR3 region: CSVAPARETQYF. The CDR3 nucleotides are TGCAGCGTTGCGCCGGCGAGGGAGACCCAGTACTTC.

V usage is TRBV10-3 and J usage is TRBJ2-7; TRBD1 matches 12 bases. The CDR3 runs to 15 residues. Trimming at V came to 6 bases and at J to 5 bases, leaving 8 bases not matched to a gene. CDR1 is ENHRY, CDR2 SYGVKD, per germline. CDR3 sequence (DNA): TGTGCCATCAGATTTACCGGGACAGGGGGCCACGAGCAGTACTTC. Protein product: CAIRFTGTGGHEQYF.

The table lists this clonotype with many counts. The CDR3 loop is CASRGLANEQFF. CDR3 DNA sequence: TGTGCCAGCAGAGGACTAGCGAATGAGCAGTTCTTC. The chain carries TRBV5-6 and TRBJ2-1, with 9 bases that match TRBD2. The trim removed 5 bases at V and 7 bases at J, leaving 1 base unmatched. Looked up from germline, CDR1 is SGHDT and CDR2 is YYEEEE. The CDR3 runs 12 residues.

The CDR3 DNA follows: TGTGCCATCCAGACAGACAATACAGATACGCAGTATTTT. Translation: CAIQTDNTDTQYF. The V gene is TRBV10-3, the J gene TRBJ2-3, with D possibly TRBD1 on 5 matching bases. This CDR3 comprises 13 residues. The V gene lost 8 bases and the J gene lost 3 bases, with 12 bases spanning the gap. Germline V gene lookup returns CDR1 ENHRY and CDR2 SYGVKD.

This clonotype showed up just a few times. The V call is TRBV12-5, the J call TRBJ2-1, with TRBD2 matching over 10 bases. The CDR3 covers 16 residues. J was trimmed by 8 bases and V by 4 bases; bases with no gene match: 11. The germline CDR1 and CDR2 sequences are LGHNT and FRNRAP. This CDR3 reads CASGSNLAGAGDEQFF. Here the CDR3 DNA reads TGTGCTAGTGGTTCCAACCTAGCGGGAGCGGGGGATGAGCAGTTCTTC.

V usage is TRBV4-1 and J usage is TRBJ1-4; D gene ambiguous. This CDR3 has 15 amino acids. CDR1 and CDR2 (germline): MGHRA, YSYEKL. V was clipped by 2 bases and J by 4 bases, with 11 bases between them. As DNA, the CDR3 is TGCGCCAGCAGCCAAATGGATGACCTTAATGAAAAACTGTTTTTT. Residues: CASSQMDDLNEKLFF.

The chain combines TRBV12-5 with TRBJ2-2; the D is unclear. The V gene's germline CDR1 is LGHNT and CDR2 FRNRAP. V was trimmed by 5 bases and J by 7 bases, leaving 8 bases between them. CDR3 length: 12 amino acids. The CDR3: CASGKISGELFF. CDR3 bases: TGTGCTAGTGGTAAAATCAGCGGGGAGCTGTTTTTT.

This clonotype was counted between two and nine times. This sequence joins TRBV18 and TRBJ2-7; D might be TRBD1 (6 bases). Germline V gene lookup returns CDR1 KGHSH and CDR2 LQKENI. The CDR3 length is 13 residues. Between the trimmed V and J ends, which lost 4 bases and 7 bases, there was a span of 14 bases. CDR3: CASSRNRAQEQYF. DNA of the CDR3: TGTGCCAGCTCACGAAACAGGGCTCAAGAGCAGTACTTC. Filled out from reference TRBV18 and TRBJ2-7, the complete variable domain reads NAGVMQNPRHLVRRRGQEARLRCSPMKGHSHVYWYRQLPEEGLKFMVYLQKENIIDESGMPKERFSAEFPKEGPSILRIQQVVRGDSAAYFCASSRNRAQEQYFGPGTRLTVT.

This clonotype has ten or more counts. The J gene is TRBJ2-1, the V gene TRBV27; TRBD1 is a possible D gene (5 bases). The germline CDR1 and CDR2 sequences are MNHEY and SMNVEV (reference sequence). This CDR3 has 14 amino acids. Trimming removed 2 bases at V and 10 bases at J, with 15 bases between. CDR3 region: CASSLGVTVEEQFF. The CDR3 region has the DNA TGTGCCAGCAGTTTAGGGGTGACAGTAGAGGAGCAGTTCTTC.

This clonotype has only one observation. The CDR3 sequence: CASTPGSGSGEQYF. Here the CDR3 DNA reads TGTGCCAGCACCCCGGGTAGCGGGAGTGGAGAGCAGTACTTC. The chain is built from TRBV6-2 or TRBV6-3 and TRBJ2-7, with 9 bases aligning to TRBD2. CDR1 is MNHEY and CDR2 is SVGEGT in the germline V gene. Trimming at V came to 7 bases and at J to 7 bases, leaving 11 bases not matched to a gene. This CDR3 is 14 amino acids long.

This clonotype was seen only a few times. One base away lies a much larger clone, so this may be a sequencing read error. The V and J genes are TRBV27 and TRBJ2-7, with 12 nucleotides matching TRBD2. CDR1 is MNHEY, CDR2 SMNVEV, per germline (reference sequence). The CDR3 has 15 residues. The CDR3 DNA reads as TGTGCCAGCAGTCCCGCGGGACTAGCGGGCTACGGGCAGTACTTC. It specifies CASSPAGLAGYGQYF.

This clonotype was counted at least ten times. The chain combines TRBV11-1 with TRBJ2-5, with a weak D call TRBD1 (5 bases). In germline, CDR1 is SGHAT, CDR2 FQDESV (reference sequence). V lost 5 bases and J 5 bases, leaving 15 bases between the germline ends. CDR3 length: 14 amino acids. CDR3 sequence reads: CASSQTVGSETQYF. The CDR3, as DNA: TGTGCCAGCAGCCAGACAGTAGGTTCGGAGACCCAGTACTTC.